A single sample gave rise to the 24 T cell receptor gamma chains below, sequenced in a study of gamma-delta chains in newborns, infants, children (dated by TCRdb to about 2019). The sequencer listed for this sample is Illumina MiSeq. After TCRdb called clones again from the public reads with CATT, rows with identical DNA were merged. This sample is represented by approximately 1,000 gamma-chain clones; roughly 37% of them were singletons. In total, the top ten clones hold roughly 43% of the sample. Sequencing used blood. These receptors all come from a child who was a newborn, infant or young child, either healthy, febrile or measles-vaccinated (not recorded which).

Note on this clone: Other nucleotide sequences from this sample produce the same CDR3. The gene calls are TRGV9 and TRGJP. TCRdb lists no J gene, so it was determined here by aligning the DNA to germline. Germline V gene lookup returns CDR1 GITISATS and CDR2 ISYDGTV (reference sequence). CDR3 length equals 17 residues. The junction had 5 bases not matched to a gene; V was cut back by 1 base and J by 5 bases. The CDR3 protein is CALWEVVEELGKKIKVF. CDR3 in DNA: TGTGCCTTGTGGGAGGTAGTTGAAGAGTTGGGCAAAAAAATCAAGGTATTT.

The rearrangement links TRGV9 to TRGJP. The J gene, left out of TCRdb, was set here by checking the DNA against germline. The CDR3 runs 16 residues. J was trimmed by 6 bases and V by 3 bases; bases with no gene match: 5. Germline V gene data show CDR1 as GITISATS and CDR2 as ISYDGTV (reference sequence). CDR3 sequence: CALWEFGELGKKIKVF. Here the CDR3 DNA reads TGTGCCTTGTGGGAGTTCGGAGAGTTGGGCAAAAAAATCAAGGTATTT.

About this clone: One end of the junction varies from germline; a read error may be responsible. V is TRGV9 and J is TRGJP. No J segment appears in TCRdb, so it was assigned here by matching the sequence to germline. The CDR3 length is 17 residues. Germline V gives CDR1 GITISATS, CDR2 ISYDGTV (reference sequence). In nucleotides, the CDR3 is TGTACCTTGTGGGAGGACCTCAGCGAGTTGGGCAGAAAAATCAAGGTATTT. It translates to CTLWEDLSELGRKIKVF.

Turning to this clone: The same CDR3 arises from other DNA sequences in this sample as well. This chain uses TRGV9 with TRGJP. Matching the DNA to germline supplied the J gene, which TCRdb does not give. CDR1 is GITISATS, CDR2 ISYDGTV, per germline (reference sequence). With 3 bases clipped from V and 6 bases from J, the junction kept 2 bases outside the gene matches. This CDR3 has 15 residues. Written as DNA, the CDR3 is TGTGCCTTGTGGGAGAGAGAGTTGGGCAAAAAAATCAAGGTATTT. Amino acids: CALWERELGKKIKVF.

Regarding this clone: One end of the junction is discordant with germline, which a read error may explain. The V and J genes are TRGV8 and TRGJP1. In the absence of a J gene in TCRdb, the DNA was matched to germline to assign it here. CDR1 and CDR2 from the germline V gene are VENAVY and YDSYNSRV. There are 12 residues in the CDR3. Here the CDR3 reads CATWDNGWFKIF. CDR3 in DNA: TGCGCCACCTGGGATAACGGTTGGTTCAAGATATTT.

The rearrangement joins TRGV3 to TRGJP1. TCRdb lists no J gene, so it was determined here by aligning the DNA to germline. Germline V gene data show CDR1 as VTNTFY and CDR2 as YDVSTARD (reference sequence). CDR3 length: 12 residues. V shed 6 bases, J shed 3 bases, and the junction held 1 base outside the gene matches. The CDR3 DNA sequence: TGTGCCACCTGGCCCACTGGTTGGTTCAAGATATTT. This gives the protein CATWPTGWFKIF.

The chain has TRGV9 and TRGJ1 or TRGJ2. The J gene is not listed in TCRdb, so it was assigned here from a DNA match to germline. CDR1 is GITISATS, CDR2 ISYDGTV, per germline (reference sequence). The CDR3 is 13 amino acids. Trimming removed 6 bases from V and 2 bases from J; junction bases left unmatched: 7. CDR3 sequence reads: CALWCADYYKKLF. The CDR3 bases are TGTGCCTTGTGGTGCGCCGATTATTATAAGAAACTCTTT.

To note about this clone: This sample also contains other DNA sequences that code for the same CDR3. This CDR3 reads CALWEVYYKKLF. CDR3 in DNA: TGTGCCTTGTGGGAGGTGTATTATAAGAAACTCTTT. The rearrangement joins TRGV9 to TRGJ1 or TRGJ2. TCRdb supplies no J gene; here it was assigned by aligning the nucleotide sequence to germline. V shed 0 bases, J shed 4 bases, and the junction held 0 bases outside the gene matches. The CDR3 has 12 amino acids. Looked up from germline, CDR1 is GITISATS and CDR2 is ISYDGTV (reference sequence).

V gene TRGV9 combines with J gene TRGJP. TCRdb offers no J gene call, so here the DNA was matched to germline to obtain one. Germline V gene data show CDR1 as GITISATS and CDR2 as ISYDGTV (reference sequence). The CDR3 has 16 residues. The V gene end was trimmed by 2 bases and the J gene end by 7 bases; junction bases not matched to a gene: 5. In DNA form, the CDR3 reads TGTGCCTTGTGGGAGGCCGAGGAGTTGGGCAAAAAAATCAAGGTATTT. It translates to CALWEAEELGKKIKVF.

In regard to this clone: The sample has other DNA sequences that encode this CDR3 too. The chain joins TRGV9 to TRGJP. Matching the DNA to germline supplied the J gene, which TCRdb does not give. This CDR3 is built from 16 residues. Trimming at V came to 1 base and at J to 6 bases, leaving 3 bases not matched to a gene. Germline CDR1 and CDR2: GITISATS and ISYDGTV (reference sequence). The CDR3 coding sequence is TGTGCCTTGTGGGAGGTTAGAGAGTTGGGCAAAAAAATCAAGGTATTT. Encoded protein: CALWEVRELGKKIKVF.

In regard to this clone: Other DNA sequences in this specimen translate into the identical CDR3. The V gene reported is TRGV9; the J gene is uncalled. Per germline, CDR1 GITISATS and CDR2 ISYDGTV (reference sequence). The CDR3 has 11 amino acids. This CDR3 is CALWEGYTKLF. DNA of the CDR3: TGTGCCTTGTGGGAGGGTTATACGAAGCTCTTT.

J is TRGJP1 and V is TRGV8. TCRdb offers no J gene call, so here the DNA was matched to germline to obtain one. Germline CDR1 VENAVY, CDR2 YDSYNSRV. CDR3 length: 13 residues. V gave up 5 bases and J gave up 3 bases; unmatched junction bases: 3. CDR3 loop: CATWAPTGWFKIF. The CDR3 DNA reads as TGTGCCACCTGGGCCCCCACTGGTTGGTTCAAGATATTT.

The V and J genes are TRGV9 and TRGJP. The J gene, absent from TCRdb, was called here by matching the DNA to germline. Germline-derived CDR1 and CDR2 are GITISATS and ISYDGTV (reference sequence). The CDR3 totals 17 residues. J lost 4 bases, V lost 2 bases, and 5 bases had no gene match. CDR3 loop: CALWEDYQELGKKIKVF. The CDR3 bases are TGTGCCTTGTGGGAGGACTATCAAGAGTTGGGCAAAAAAATCAAGGTATTT.

About this clone itself: A read error may produce the germline difference seen at one junction end. The gene calls are TRGV9 and TRGJP. The J gene, absent from TCRdb, was called here by matching the DNA to germline. Germline lookup yields CDR1 GITISATS and CDR2 ISYDGTV (reference sequence). There are 17 residues in the CDR3. The CDR3 loop is CALWEVRQEVGKKIKVF. CDR3 in DNA: TGTGCCTTGTGGGAGGTGCGTCAAGAGGTGGGCAAAAAAATCAAGGTATTT.

V usage is TRGV9 and J usage is TRGJP. TCRdb offers no J gene call, so here the DNA was matched to germline to obtain one. Germline CDR1 reads GITISATS; CDR2 reads ISYDGTV (reference sequence). The CDR3 is 17 residues long. V gave up 5 bases and J gave up 2 bases; unmatched junction bases: 6. The CDR3 sequence is CALWGGRQELGKKIKVF. The CDR3 DNA follows: TGTGCCTTGTGGGGGGGCAGGCAAGAGTTGGGCAAAAAAATCAAGGTATTT.

This clone is judged hyperexpanded. This chain uses TRGV8 with TRGJP1. Germline values: CDR1 VENAVY, CDR2 YDSYNSRV. This CDR3 region has 13 residues. V was clipped by 2 bases and J by 3 bases; unmatched bases: 0. The CDR3 protein is CATWDTTGWFKIF. In DNA, the CDR3 is TGTGCCACCTGGGATACCACTGGTTGGTTCAAGATATTT.

The V gene is TRGV8, the J gene TRGJP1. The J gene was missing in TCRdb and was found by matching the end of the DNA to germline. Per the germline V gene, CDR1 is VENAVY and CDR2 is YDSYNSRV. The junction had 10 bases not matched to a gene; V was cut back by 4 bases and J by 5 bases. The CDR3 covers 15 residues. The CDR3 region is CATWDNGWTGWFKIF. DNA of the CDR3: TGTGCCACCTGGGACAACGGGTGGACTGGTTGGTTCAAGATATTT.

The CDR3 protein is CALWRSSLGKKIKVF. The CDR3 DNA is TGTGCCTTGTGGAGGTCCAGTTTGGGCAAAAAAATCAAGGTATTT. This chain uses TRGV9 with TRGJP. The J gene is not listed in TCRdb, so it was assigned here from a DNA match to germline. The germline V gene encodes CDR1 GITISATS and CDR2 ISYDGTV (reference sequence). The CDR3 is 15 residues long. V trimming: 6 bases; J trimming: 10 bases; junction bases outside the gene matches: 9.

Comment on this clone: The same CDR3 can be traced to other DNA sequences in this sample. No J gene was called, and the V gene is TRGV9. Germline V lookup: CDR1 GITISATS, CDR2 ISYDGTV (reference sequence). The CDR3 extends over 17 amino acids. As DNA, the CDR3 is TGTGCCTTGTGGGAGGCCATTCAAGAGTTGGGCAAAAAAATCAAGGTCTTT. Protein sequence: CALWEAIQELGKKIKVF.

This clone was counted between two and nine times. V gene TRGV9 combines with J gene TRGJP. TCRdb records no J gene; here it was assigned by comparing the DNA to germline. This CDR3 is 17 amino acids long. Germline trimming cut 0 bases from V and 8 bases from J; bases unmatched to any gene: 7. Germline lookup yields CDR1 GITISATS and CDR2 ISYDGTV (reference sequence). The CDR3 here is CALWEVHIKLGKKIKVF. The DNA of the CDR3 is TGTGCCTTGTGGGAGGTGCATATAAAGTTGGGCAAAAAAATCAAGGTATTT.

A word on this clone: One end of the junction fails to match germline, which may point to a read error. The rearrangement uses TRGV9 and TRGJP. No J gene is reported in TCRdb; it was inferred here by comparing the DNA with germline. Germline V gives CDR1 GITISATS, CDR2 ISYDGTV (reference sequence). This CDR3 contains 17 residues. The CDR3 nucleotides are TGTGCCTTGTGGGAGCTTTCAGGAGAGTTGGGCGAAAAAATCAAGGTATTT. Amino acids: CALWELSGELGEKIKVF.

The V gene is TRGV2, the J gene TRGJ1 or TRGJ2. Germline-derived CDR1 and CDR2 are EGSNGY and YDSYNSKV. Trimming took 3 bases from V and 3 from J; bases not matched to a gene: 5. The CDR3 totals 13 residues. CDR3 amino acids: CATWDRLYYKKLF. CDR3 bases: TGTGCCACCTGGGACAGGCTTTATTATAAGAAACTCTTT.

As concerns this clone: The sample contains more than one DNA sequence encoding this CDR3. V and J are TRGV9 and TRGJP. The J gene, not given by TCRdb, was assigned here from a germline match of the nucleotide sequence. The CDR3 loop spans 17 amino acids. From germline, CDR1 is GITISATS and CDR2 ISYDGTV (reference sequence). The junction had 5 bases not matched to a gene; V was cut back by 0 bases and J by 6 bases. This CDR3 is CALWEVSGELGKKIKVF. The DNA of the CDR3 is TGTGCCTTGTGGGAGGTGTCAGGAGAGTTGGGCAAAAAAATCAAGGTATTT.

The rearrangement uses TRGV9 and TRGJP. No J gene is reported in TCRdb; it was inferred here by comparing the DNA with germline. The junction had 4 bases not matched to a gene; V was cut back by 0 bases and J by 5 bases. Germline V lookup: CDR1 GITISATS, CDR2 ISYDGTV (reference sequence). The CDR3 extends over 17 amino acids. CDR3 sequence (DNA): TGTGCCTTGTGGGAGGTGCTCGAAGAGTTGGGCAAAAAAATCAAGGTATTT. Protein sequence: CALWEVLEELGKKIKVF.